This T cell receptor (beta chain) comes out of a study of blood T cell repertoires in COVID-19. CDR3 length: 12 amino acids. Between the trimmed V and J ends, which lost 8 bases and 7 bases, there was a span of 14 bases. Generated by immunoSEQ multiplex PCR, the TCRdb table keeps only in-frame clones and is missing some. This sample has roughly 430,000 clones, with over 75% found just once. This clone has just a few counts. J is TRBJ1-2 and V is TRBV12-3 or TRBV12-4; no definite D call. The sequenced sample consisted of PBMCs or T cells enriched from blood (not recorded which). The sequence derives from a woman aged 40-49 years with acute COVID-19. The CDR3: CASHILNSGYTF. DNA for the CDR3: TGTGCCAGCCATATCCTAAATTCTGGCTACACCTTC.